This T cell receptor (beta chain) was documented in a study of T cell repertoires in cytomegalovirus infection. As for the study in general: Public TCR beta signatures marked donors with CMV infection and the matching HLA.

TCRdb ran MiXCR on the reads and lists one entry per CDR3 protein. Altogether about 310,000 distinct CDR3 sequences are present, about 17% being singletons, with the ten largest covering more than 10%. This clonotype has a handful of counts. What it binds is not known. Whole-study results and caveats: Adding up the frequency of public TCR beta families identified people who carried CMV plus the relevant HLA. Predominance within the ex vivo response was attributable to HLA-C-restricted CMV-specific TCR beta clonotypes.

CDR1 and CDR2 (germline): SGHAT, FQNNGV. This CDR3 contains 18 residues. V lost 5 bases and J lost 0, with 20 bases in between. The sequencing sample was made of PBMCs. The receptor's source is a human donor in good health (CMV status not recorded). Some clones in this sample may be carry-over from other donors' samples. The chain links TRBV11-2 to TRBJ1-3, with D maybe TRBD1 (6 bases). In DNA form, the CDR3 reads TGTGCCAGCAGCCGTCCCCGGGACATGCAATACTCTGGAAACACCATATATTTT. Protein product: CASSRPRDMQYSGNTIYF.